These T cell receptor beta chains were read from a single sample in a study of OX40 agonist ivuxolimab in advanced cancers. The assay was immunoSEQ multiplex PCR, and TCRdb's table has in-frame clones only and misses some. The profile shows around 67,000 clones, approximately 80% of them singletons. The sample in question was CD4+ or CD8+ T cells sorted from blood, obtained in a trial of the OX40 agonist ivuxolimab. These receptors all come from an adult with an advanced solid tumor such as melanoma, head and neck, liver or kidney cancer. Both conserved end residues are part of each CDR3. D genes are given only for firm matches. A clone size is listed for some rows: how often the clone was seen (once, few, many), or a class if it is expanded.

D	V	J	length	size	CDR3	DNA
-	TRBV25-1	TRBJ2-1	16	-	CASRSPYQGSYNEQFF	TGTGCCAGCAGATCCCCGTACCAGGGCTCCTACAATGAGCAGTTCTTC
-	TRBV13	TRBJ2-3	15	-	CASSLGTSFTDTQYF	TGTGCCAGCAGCTTAGGAACCAGCTTCACAGATACGCAGTATTTT
-	TRBV6-5	TRBJ1-3	15	-	CASSYSGYSGNTIYF	TGTGCCAGCAGTTACTCAGGGTACTCTGGAAACACCATATATTTT
-	TRBV9	TRBJ1-2	15	-	CASSPRGWGNYGYTF	TGTGCCAGCAGCCCTAGGGGTTGGGGTAACTATGGCTACACCTTC
TRBD2	TRBV6-5	TRBJ2-1	15	-	CASTPGGAGDNEQFF	TGTGCCAGCACCCCGGGGGGGGCTGGGGATAATGAGCAGTTCTTC
-	TRBV7-9	TRBJ2-2	12	few	CASSLEQGELFF	TGTGCCAGCAGCTTAGAACAGGGGGAGCTGTTTTTT
TRBD1	TRBV5-1	TRBJ2-2	15	-	CASRRDTGGSGELFF	TGCGCCAGCAGACGGGACACAGGGGGCAGCGGGGAGCTGTTTTTT
TRBD1	TRBV12-5	TRBJ1-4	16	-	CASGYRDRGYVEKLFF	TGTGCTAGTGGATACCGGGACAGGGGTTATGTGGAGAAACTGTTTTTT
TRBD2	TRBV7-9	TRBJ2-3	18	-	CASSLGVASGASTDTQYF	TGTGCCAGCAGCTTAGGGGTTGCTAGCGGGGCTAGCACAGATACGCAGTATTTT
-	TRBV6-1	TRBJ1-2	12	medium-sized	CASSETESGYTF	TGTGCCAGCAGTGAAACGGAGAGTGGCTACACCTTC
-	TRBV11-2	TRBJ1-6	18	-	CASSLVGFRSSYNSPLHF	TGTGCCAGCAGCTTAGTAGGTTTCAGGAGCTCCTATAATTCACCCCTCCACTTT
-	TRBV6-5	TRBJ1-6	15	-	CASSGRDGWDSPLHF	TGTGCCAGCAGTGGACGGGACGGATGGGATTCACCCCTCCACTTT
TRBD1	TRBV11-2	TRBJ2-5	14	-	CASSGGQVQETQYF	TGTGCCAGCAGCGGGGGACAGGTCCAAGAGACCCAGTACTTC
TRBD2	TRBV19	TRBJ2-7	15	few	CASSLGGLAAYEQYF	TGTGCCAGTAGTCTTGGGGGACTAGCGGCCTACGAGCAGTACTTC